The clone carrying this T cell receptor beta chain was observed many times. Antigen unknown. The CDR3 contains 14 residues. V was pared by 0 bases and J by 3 bases, with 9 bases between. The germline V gene has CDR1 LNHNV and CDR2 YYDKDF (reference sequence). In TCRdb, the 5' RACE reads were re-called with MiXCR into one record per CDR3 protein. In the table there are a few thousand distinct CDR3 sequences, under 6.5% of which are singletons. The source of the sample is a study of spatial heterogeneity in lung cancer. Whole-study context: For tumor regions, TCR transcript counts showed a strong correlation with a T cell module score derived from matched bulk RNA-seq.

Findings of the study overall: Mutation counts in tumors were tracked by counts of expanded intratumoral alpha and beta TCRs.

Time point indicated: sample taken at primary tumor resection. TCRs were sequenced from unsorted whole RNA of tumor, nontumor lung or PBMC. The sample here was lung tumor tissue, taken at surgery. The source is a male donor with early-stage non-small cell lung cancer. The chain joins TRBV15 to TRBJ2-7; D gene unclear. The CDR3 protein is CATSREEGYYEQYF. The CDR3 coding sequence is TGTGCCACCAGCAGAGAAGAAGGGTACTACGAGCAGTACTTC. Full variable domain (outside the CDR3, taken from reference TRBV15 and TRBJ2-7): DAMVIQNPRYQVTQFGKPVTLSCSQTLNHNVMYWYQQKSSQAPKLLFHYYDKDFNNEADTPDNFQSRRPNTSFCFLDIRSPGLGDTAMYLCATSREEGYYEQYFGPGTRLTVT.